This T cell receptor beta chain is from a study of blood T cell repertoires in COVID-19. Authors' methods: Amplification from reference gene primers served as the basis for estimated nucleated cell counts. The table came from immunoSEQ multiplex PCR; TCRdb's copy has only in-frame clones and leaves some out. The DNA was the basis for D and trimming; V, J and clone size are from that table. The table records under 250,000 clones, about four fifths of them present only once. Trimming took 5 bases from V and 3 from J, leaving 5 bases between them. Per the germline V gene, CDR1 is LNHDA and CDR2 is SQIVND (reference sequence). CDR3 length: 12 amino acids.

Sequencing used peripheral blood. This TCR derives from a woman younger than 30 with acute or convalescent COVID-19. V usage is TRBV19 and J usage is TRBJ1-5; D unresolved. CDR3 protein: CASSQLNQPQHF. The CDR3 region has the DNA TGTGCCAGTAGTCAACTCAATCAGCCCCAGCATTTT.